This entry lists 11 T cell receptor beta chains sequenced from one sample in a study of cytomegalovirus exposure and HLA in healthy donors. PCR used 60 Vbeta primers and 13 Jbeta primers. Measured with immunoSEQ multiplex PCR; TCRdb has only the in-frame clones, and not every one. The sample has 200,000 to 250,000 clones; around 73% are singletons. The sequenced sample consisted of PBMCs. The receptor source for this set is a male donor in good health and CMV-seronegative.

The chain recombines TRBV11-2 with TRBJ1-4; 8 bases align to TRBD1. The J segment lost 4 bases and the V segment lost 6 bases, leaving 10 bases of the junction unmatched. The CDR3 has 16 residues. Germline assignment: CDR1 SGHAT and CDR2 FQNNGV. For the CDR3, the DNA is TGTGCCAGCAGTTGGCAGACAGGGGCCCTTAATGAAAAACTGTTTTTT. Translating gives CASSWQTGALNEKLFF.

The V call is TRBV2, the J call TRBJ2-3; perhaps TRBD1 as D (5 bases). V lost 8 bases and J 2 bases, leaving 8 bases between the germline ends. CDR3 length: 12 amino acids. Germline values: CDR1 SNHLY, CDR2 FYNNEI. The CDR3 reads CASAGFTDTQYF. CDR3 DNA: TGTGCCAGCGCAGGGTTCACAGATACGCAGTATTTT. Variable domain in full (rest from reference TRBV2 and TRBJ2-3): EPEVTQTPSHQVTQMGQEVILRCVPISNHLYFYWYRQILGQKVEFLVSFYNNEISEKSEIFDDQFSVERPDGSNFTLKIRSTKLEDSAMYFCASAGFTDTQYFGPGTRLTVL.

DNA for the CDR3: TGCGCCAGCAGCTGGAACTCCGGGACAGGGGGCACCGGGGAGCTGTTTTTT. Translating gives CASSWNSGTGGTGELFF. The V call is TRBV5-1, the J call TRBJ2-2; TRBD1 aligns across 11 bases. The CDR3 runs to 17 residues. Losses at the gene ends were 3 bases for V and 4 bases for J; bases not matched to a gene: 8. From germline, CDR1 is SGHRS and CDR2 YFSETQ.

The rearrangement links TRBV9 to TRBJ2-5; D is possibly TRBD1 (6 bases). Between the trimmed V and J ends, which lost 2 bases and 4 bases, there was a span of 9 bases. Germline CDR1 reads SGDLS; CDR2 reads YYNGEE. The CDR3 is made up of 13 amino acids. This CDR3 is CASSVRGGETQYF. The CDR3, as DNA: TGTGCCAGCAGCGTTCGAGGGGGAGAGACCCAGTACTTC.

This clone was counted only a few times. The chain carries TRBV5-6 and TRBJ2-3; weak D call: TRBD1 (5 bases). CDR3 size: 15 residues. Trimming removed 4 bases from V and 0 bases from J, with 12 bases in between. The germline V gene has CDR1 SGHDT and CDR2 YYEEEE. Written as DNA, the CDR3 is TGTGCCAGCAGCGCCCACTCAGGGAGCACAGATACGCAGTATTTT. Residues: CASSAHSGSTDTQYF.

The chain links TRBV19 to TRBJ2-7; 7 nucleotides line up with TRBD2. Germline lookup yields CDR1 LNHDA and CDR2 SQIVND (reference sequence). V lost 0 bases, J lost 0 bases, and 17 bases stayed unmatched. The CDR3 contains 20 residues. The CDR3: CASSIEERRLTSARSYEQYF. CDR3 coding DNA: TGTGCCAGTAGTATAGAAGAAAGACGGCTAACTAGCGCCCGCTCCTACGAGCAGTACTTC.

The chain is built from TRBV6-1 and TRBJ2-3; perhaps TRBD2 as D (6 bases). From germline, CDR1 is MNHNS and CDR2 SASEGT. The CDR3 runs to 15 residues. Trimming shortened V by 8 bases and J by 3 bases, and 18 bases separated the two germline ends. In DNA, the CDR3 is TGTGCCAGCCAATATACGGGAGTATTGACAGATACGCAGTATTTT. This sequence encodes CASQYTGVLTDTQYF.

DNA of the CDR3: TGTGCCAGCTTCACGGTAGCGGGGAGCTCCTACGAGCAGTACTTC. It is translated as CASFTVAGSSYEQYF. The V and J genes are TRBV18 and TRBJ2-7; 8 nucleotides align to TRBD2. Germline-derived CDR1 and CDR2 are KGHSH and LQKENI. CDR3 size: 15 residues. Trimming took 7 bases from V and 0 from J; bases not matched to a gene: 8.

The rearrangement links TRBV7-2 to TRBJ1-2, with D unclear. This CDR3 contains 14 residues. Between the trimmed V and J ends, which lost 5 bases and 3 bases, there was a span of 13 bases. From germline, CDR1 is SGHTA and CDR2 FQGNSA. The CDR3 reads CASSTLTSYYGYTF. The CDR3 DNA sequence: TGTGCCAGCAGCACCCTTACAAGTTACTATGGCTACACCTTC.

The chain employs TRBV10-3 and TRBJ2-7; 9 bases are a match to TRBD1. Trimming took 6 bases from V and 6 from J; bases not matched to a gene: 6. Germline V gene lookup returns CDR1 ENHRY and CDR2 SYGVKD. This CDR3 is 13 amino acids long. CDR3 region: CAISRTGEGEQYF. The CDR3 bases are TGTGCCATCAGCAGGACAGGGGAAGGCGAGCAGTACTTC.

This chain uses TRBV7-3 with TRBJ2-3; a weak D match, TRBD2 (5 bases). V was shortened by 5 bases and J by 4 bases, with 13 bases between the two germline ends. Germline CDR1 reads SGHTA; CDR2 reads FQGTGA. CDR3 length: 14 residues. The CDR3 coding sequence is TGTGCCAGCAGCCTAGCAGGATCTTCAGATACGCAGTATTTT. It yields the protein CASSLAGSSDTQYF.